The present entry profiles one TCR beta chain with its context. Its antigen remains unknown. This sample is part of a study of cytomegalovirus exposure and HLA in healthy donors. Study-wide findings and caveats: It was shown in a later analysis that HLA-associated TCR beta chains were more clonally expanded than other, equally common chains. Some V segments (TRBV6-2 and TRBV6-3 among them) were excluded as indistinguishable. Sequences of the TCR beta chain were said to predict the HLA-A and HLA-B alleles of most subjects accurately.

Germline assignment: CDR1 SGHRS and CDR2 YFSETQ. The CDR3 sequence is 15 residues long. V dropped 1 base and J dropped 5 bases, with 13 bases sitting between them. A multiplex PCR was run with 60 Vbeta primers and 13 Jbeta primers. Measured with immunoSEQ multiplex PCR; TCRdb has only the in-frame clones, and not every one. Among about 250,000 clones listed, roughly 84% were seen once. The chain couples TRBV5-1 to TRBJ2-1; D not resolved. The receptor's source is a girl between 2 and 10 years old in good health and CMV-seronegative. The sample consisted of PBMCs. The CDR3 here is CASSLSLEVDNEQFF. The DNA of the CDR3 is TGCGCCAGCAGCTTGAGTCTAGAGGTCGACAATGAGCAGTTCTTC.